The T cell receptor beta chain under discussion was sequenced for a study of long-term antiretroviral therapy in people with HIV. Study observations and caveats: CDR3 lengths in HIV samples spanned a narrower range than controls.

Sequencing used immunoSEQ v3.0 at survey level. The protocol was immunoSEQ multiplex PCR, while the TCRdb copy is restricted to in-frame clones and leaves out a portion. The sample has 20,000 to 30,000 clones; more than 65% are singletons. Per donor, at least one pre-ART and at least two post-ART PBMC samples were obtained. A remark on this clone: Antigen unknown.

V lost 7 bases and J 4 bases, leaving 23 bases between the germline ends. Per the germline V gene, CDR1 is WSHSY and CDR2 is SAAADI. The CDR3 extends over 17 amino acids. The V call is TRBV10-2, the J call TRBJ1-3; D unclear. This clonotype was sampled from a young man with HIV. This specimen was unsorted PBMCs, taken 4.4 years after starting antiretroviral therapy. CDR3 bases: TGCGCCAGCACCCAAGGGCTTCAGGCGGTCAGGGGAAACACCATATATTTT. This sequence encodes CASTQGLQAVRGNTIYF.